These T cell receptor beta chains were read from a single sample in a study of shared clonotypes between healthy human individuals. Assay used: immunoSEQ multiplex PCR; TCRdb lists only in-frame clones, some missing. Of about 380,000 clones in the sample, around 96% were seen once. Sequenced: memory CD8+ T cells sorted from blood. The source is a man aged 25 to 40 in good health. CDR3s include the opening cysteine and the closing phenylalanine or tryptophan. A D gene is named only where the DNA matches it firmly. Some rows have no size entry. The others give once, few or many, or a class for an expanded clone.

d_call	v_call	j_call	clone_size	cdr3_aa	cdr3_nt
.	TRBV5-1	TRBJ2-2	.	CASSLAGPTNTGELFF	TGCGCCAGCAGCCTGGCTGGGCCGACCAACACCGGGGAGCTGTTTTTT
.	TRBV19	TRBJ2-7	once	CASSILGASDYEQYF	TGTGCCAGTAGTATACTCGGGGCGAGCGACTACGAGCAGTACTTC
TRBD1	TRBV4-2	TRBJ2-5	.	CASSQEQGPRETQYF	TGTGCCAGCAGCCAAGAACAGGGGCCCCGGGAGACCCAGTACTTC
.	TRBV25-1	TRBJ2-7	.	CASSVAGTAYEQYF	TGTGCCAGCAGCGTAGCCGGGACGGCCTACGAGCAGTACTTC
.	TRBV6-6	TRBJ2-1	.	CASSQYVNNEQFF	TGTGCCAGCAGTCAATATGTTAACAATGAGCAGTTCTTC
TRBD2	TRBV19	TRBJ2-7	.	CASSIGAGAQDEQYF	TGTGCCAGTAGTATAGGAGCGGGAGCTCAGGACGAGCAGTACTTC
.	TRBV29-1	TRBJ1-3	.	CSVGYVGGNTIYF	TGCAGCGTGGGATACGTGGGAGGAAACACCATATATTTT
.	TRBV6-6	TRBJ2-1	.	CASSYESLGSNEQFF	TGTGCCAGCAGTTACGAATCTCTAGGGTCCAATGAGCAGTTCTTC
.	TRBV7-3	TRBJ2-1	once	CASSPAGLYNEQFF	TGTGCCAGCAGCCCAGCGGGTCTCTACAATGAGCAGTTCTTC
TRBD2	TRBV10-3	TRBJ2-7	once	CAIRSGSGNRSYEQYF	TGTGCCATCAGAAGCGGGAGCGGGAACCGATCCTACGAGCAGTACTTC
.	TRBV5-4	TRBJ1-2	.	CASSLRAGQGNYGYTF	TGTGCCAGCAGCTTGCGAGCAGGGCAGGGTAACTATGGCTACACCTTC
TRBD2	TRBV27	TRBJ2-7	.	CASSLTRTSYEQYF	TGTGCCAGCAGTTTAACCCGGACTAGCTACGAGCAGTACTTC
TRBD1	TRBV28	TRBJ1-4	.	CASNPGGFGAGTNEKLFF	TGTGCCAGCAATCCAGGGGGCTTCGGCGCTGGGACTAATGAAAAACTGTTTTTT
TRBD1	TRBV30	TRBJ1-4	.	CAWSTQLTGGREKLFF	TGTGCCTGGAGTACACAATTGACAGGGGGTCGTGAAAAACTGTTTTTT
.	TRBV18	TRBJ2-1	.	CASSPAVVVLNEQFF	TGTGCCAGCTCACCGGCGGTAGTCGTCCTCAATGAGCAGTTCTTC
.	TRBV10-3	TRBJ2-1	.	CAISKDQLREQFF	TGTGCCATCAGTAAGGACCAGCTTCGGGAGCAGTTCTTC
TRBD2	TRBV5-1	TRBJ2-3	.	CASSLGTSGSTDTQYF	TGCGCCAGCAGCTTAGGGACTAGCGGGAGTACAGATACGCAGTATTTT
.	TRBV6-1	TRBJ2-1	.	CASSEGGASSYNEQFF	TGTGCCAGCAGTGAAGGGGGGGCTAGCTCCTACAATGAGCAGTTCTTC
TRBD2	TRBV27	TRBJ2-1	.	CASSRAGLGLNEQFF	TGTGCCAGCAGTCGCGCGGGACTAGGGCTTAATGAGCAGTTCTTC
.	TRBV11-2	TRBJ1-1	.	CASSLSPREAFF	TGTGCCAGCAGCTTATCCCCACGGGAAGCTTTCTTT
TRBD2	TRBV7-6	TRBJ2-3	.	CASSSGTRGTDTQYF	TGTGCCAGCAGCTCCGGGACTAGGGGCACAGATACGCAGTATTTT
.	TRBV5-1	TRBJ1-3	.	CASSLTGSGNTIYF	TGCGCCAGCAGCTTGACAGGGTCGGGAAACACCATATATTTT
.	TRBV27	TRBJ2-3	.	CASRAAWADTQYF	TGTGCCAGCAGGGCAGCTTGGGCAGATACGCAGTATTTT
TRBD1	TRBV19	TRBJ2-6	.	CASRQGQGPSGANVLTF	TGTGCCAGTAGGCAGGGACAGGGACCGTCTGGGGCCAACGTCCTGACTTTC
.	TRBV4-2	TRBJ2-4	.	CASSQLANGGEKNIQYF	TGTGCCAGCAGCCAATTGGCGAATGGAGGGGAGAAAAACATTCAGTACTTC
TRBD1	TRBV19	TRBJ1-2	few	CASSIPDRIYGYTF	TGTGCCAGTAGTATTCCGGACAGGATCTATGGCTACACCTTC
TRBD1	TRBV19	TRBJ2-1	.	CASSIRESPGGEQFF	TGTGCCAGTAGTATAAGGGAGTCCCCAGGGGGAGAGCAGTTCTTC
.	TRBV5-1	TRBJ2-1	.	CASSLVSNEQFF	TGCGCCAGCAGCTTGGTCAGCAATGAGCAGTTCTTC
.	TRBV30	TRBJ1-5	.	CAWSLSINQPQHF	TGTGCCTGGAGTCTGAGTATAAATCAGCCCCAGCATTTT
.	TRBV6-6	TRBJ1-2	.	CASGGTYGYTF	TGTGCCAGCGGGGGGACCTATGGCTACACCTTC
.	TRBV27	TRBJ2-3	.	CASTPFDRAGTDTQYF	TGTGCCAGCACCCCCTTTGACAGGGCGGGGACAGATACGCAGTATTTT
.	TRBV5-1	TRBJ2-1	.	CASSLDITNEQFF	TGCGCCAGCAGCTTGGATATCACCAATGAGCAGTTCTTC
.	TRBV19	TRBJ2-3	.	CASKIRARERADTQYF	TGTGCCAGTAAGATTCGCGCGCGAGAGAGAGCGGATACGCAGTATTTT
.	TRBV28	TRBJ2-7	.	CASSSLGRSSYEQYF	TGTGCCAGCAGTTCCTTGGGACGAAGCTCCTACGAGCAGTACTTC
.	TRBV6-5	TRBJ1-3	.	CASSYSGAAGNTIYF	TGTGCCAGCAGTTACTCGGGGGCCGCTGGAAACACCATATATTTT
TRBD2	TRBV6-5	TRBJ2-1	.	CASSYSGLAVYNEQFF	TGTGCCAGCAGTTACTCGGGACTAGCGGTCTACAATGAGCAGTTCTTC
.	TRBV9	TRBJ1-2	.	CASSVGEGKVSGYTF	TGTGCCAGCAGCGTAGGGGAGGGAAAGGTCTCTGGCTACACCTTC
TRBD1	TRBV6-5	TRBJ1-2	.	CASSYTGTGGHGYTF	TGTGCCAGCAGTTACACAGGGACAGGGGGCCATGGCTACACCTTC
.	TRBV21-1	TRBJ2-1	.	CASSKGLALDEQFF	TGTGCCAGCAGCAAAGGACTAGCATTGGATGAGCAGTTCTTC
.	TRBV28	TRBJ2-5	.	CASSPDGWRGEETQYF	TGTGCCAGCAGTCCCGACGGGTGGAGGGGAGAAGAGACCCAGTACTTC
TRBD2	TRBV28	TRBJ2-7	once	CASNAAGGSYEQYF	TGTGCCAGCAATGCAGCGGGAGGCTCCTACGAGCAGTACTTC
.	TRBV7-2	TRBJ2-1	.	CASSPTSYNEQFF	TGTGCCAGCAGCCCCACGTCGTACAATGAGCAGTTCTTC
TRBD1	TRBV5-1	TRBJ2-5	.	CASSWGQGETQYF	TGCGCCAGCAGCTGGGGACAGGGGGAGACCCAGTACTTC
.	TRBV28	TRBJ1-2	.	CASSSLTVRHNGYTF	TGTGCCAGCAGTTCTCTTACCGTAAGACACAATGGCTACACCTTC
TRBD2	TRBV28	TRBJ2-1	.	CASSWTSGRYNEQFF	TGTGCCAGCAGTTGGACTAGCGGGAGGTACAATGAGCAGTTCTTC
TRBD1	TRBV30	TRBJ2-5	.	CAWNSGQGEETQYF	TGTGCCTGGAATTCGGGACAGGGAGAAGAGACCCAGTACTTC
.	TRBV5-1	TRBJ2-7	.	CASSYEPDSVGEQYF	TGCGCCAGCAGCTACGAACCCGACTCAGTCGGCGAGCAGTACTTC
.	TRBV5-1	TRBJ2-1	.	CASSLNGEQFF	TGCGCCAGCAGTTTGAACGGTGAGCAGTTCTTC
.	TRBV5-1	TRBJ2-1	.	CASSHGVGGYNEQFF	TGCGCCAGCAGCCACGGGGTAGGGGGCTACAATGAGCAGTTCTTC
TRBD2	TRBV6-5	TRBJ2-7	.	CASSLAGGSYEQYF	TGTGCCAGCAGTTTAGCGGGAGGGTCCTACGAGCAGTACTTC
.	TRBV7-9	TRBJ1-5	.	CASSLDVGSNQPQHF	TGTGCCAGCAGCCTAGACGTTGGGAGCAATCAGCCCCAGCATTTT
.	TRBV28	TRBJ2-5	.	CASSSTDGQETQYF	TGTGCCAGCAGTTCAACGGACGGCCAAGAGACCCAGTACTTC